A single sample gave rise to the 24 T cell receptor beta chains below, sequenced in a study of cytomegalovirus exposure and HLA in healthy donors. Researchers ran the PCR with 60 Vbeta and 13 Jbeta primers. Generated by immunoSEQ multiplex PCR, the TCRdb table keeps only in-frame clones and is missing some. The sample has some 130,000 clones, around 77% seen once. The sequencing sample was made of PBMCs. These receptors came from a male donor in good health and CMV-seropositive.

The V gene is TRBV29-1, the J gene TRBJ1-1, with TRBD1 as a possible D gene (5 bases). Deletions cut 3 bases from V and 3 bases from J, with 8 bases between. Germline lookup yields CDR1 SQVTM and CDR2 ANQGSEA. The CDR3 spans 12 residues. The CDR3 region has the DNA TGCAGCGTTGACCCGGGGGACACTGAAGCTTTCTTT. It codes for CSVDPGDTEAFF.

This chain links TRBV7-2 with TRBJ2-1; the match to TRBD2 covers 13 bases. From germline, CDR1 is SGHTA and CDR2 FQGNSA. This CDR3 is 15 amino acids long. V lost 5 bases to trimming and J lost 9 bases; unmatched junction nucleotides: 7. CDR3 sequence (DNA): TGTGCCAGCAGCGCGGGACTAGCGGGACTCAGTGAGCAGTTCTTC. Amino acids: CASSAGLAGLSEQFF.

The chain has TRBV19 and TRBJ1-5; possible D gene TRBD1, 6 bases. The CDR3 sequence is 15 residues long. V lost 7 bases, J lost 4 bases, and 17 bases lay in between. Germline V gene sequence: CDR1 LNHDA, CDR2 SQIVND (reference sequence). CDR3 nucleotide sequence: TGTGCCAGTACCCTTAGGGGGGGCCGGAATCAGCCCCAGCATTTT. Translation: CASTLRGGRNQPQHF. Looking up the rest from reference TRBV19 and TRBJ1-5 gives the full variable domain: DGGITQSPKYLFRKEGQNVTLSCEQNLNHDAMYWYRQDPGQGLRLIYYSQIVNDFQKGDIAEGYSVSREKKESFPLTVTSAQKNPTAFYLCASTLRGGRNQPQHFGDGTRLSIL.

The chain couples TRBV4-2 to TRBJ1-1; 9 nucleotides align to TRBD1. The CDR3 consists of 17 residues. CDR1 is LGHNA, CDR2 YNFKEQ, per germline. J gave up 4 bases and V 2 bases, and 11 bases lay outside the gene matches. The CDR3 reads CASSQPGQGIESTEAFF. The CDR3 DNA follows: TGTGCCAGCAGCCAACCGGGACAGGGCATTGAGAGCACTGAAGCTTTCTTT.

J is TRBJ1-6 and V is TRBV5-4; perhaps TRBD1 as D (6 bases). Germline V gene sequence: CDR1 SGHNT, CDR2 YYREEE (reference sequence). The CDR3 runs to 16 residues. Trimming stripped 0 bases from V and 8 bases from J, with 15 bases between. The CDR3, as DNA: TGTGCCAGCAGCTTGGCTGCAGGGGCCTGGGATTCACCCCTCCACTTT. It encodes CASSLAAGAWDSPLHF.

In this sample, this clone turned up once. The chain links TRBV7-9 to TRBJ2-7; D may be TRBD2 (6 bases). This CDR3 comprises 18 residues. V was pared by 2 bases and J by 5 bases, with 25 bases between. Germline-derived CDR1 and CDR2 are SEHNR and FQNEAQ (reference sequence). The CDR3 region has the DNA TGTGCCAGCAGCTTAACGGAGGTATGGGGCGGGGTAGTCCACGAGCAGTACTTC. Translation gives CASSLTEVWGGVVHEQYF.

The chain uses TRBV11-3 and TRBJ2-2; a weak D match, TRBD1 (6 bases). The CDR3 extends over 14 amino acids. CDR1 is SGHNT, CDR2 YENEEA, per germline. Trimming pared 4 bases from V and 6 bases from J, leaving 12 bases between. The CDR3 is CASSSQGTAGELFF. The CDR3 DNA reads as TGTGCCAGCAGCTCACAGGGTACCGCCGGGGAGCTGTTTTTT.

V and J are TRBV7-9 and TRBJ2-5; TRBD2 agrees at 7 bases. Germline-derived CDR1 and CDR2 are SEHNR and FQNEAQ (reference sequence). V dropped 3 bases and J dropped 1; count of bases not matched to a gene: 5. The CDR3 covers 15 residues. CDR3 coding DNA: TGTGCCAGCAGCTTGCCCGGGACTATCCAAGAGACCCAGTACTTC. Translating gives CASSLPGTIQETQYF.

This clone was counted between two and nine times. The chain links TRBV2 to TRBJ2-6; 7 bases line up with TRBD1. The CDR3 spans 17 residues. Germline V gives CDR1 SNHLY, CDR2 FYNNEI. V trimming: 7 bases; J trimming: 0 bases; junction bases outside the gene matches: 9. Written as DNA, the CDR3 is TGTGCCAGCACTACGACAGGGTTTGGCTCTGGGGCCAACGTCCTGACTTTC. This gives the protein CASTTTGFGSGANVLTF.

The chain is built from TRBV7-8 and TRBJ2-2; the match to TRBD1 covers 8 bases. Looked up from germline, CDR1 is SGHVS and CDR2 is FQNEAQ. Unmatched junction bases numbered 5, after V lost 5 bases and J lost 3 bases. This CDR3 comprises 15 residues. The CDR3 nucleotides are TGTGCCAGCAGCGTCAGGGGGCGAGACACCGGGGAGCTGTTTTTT. Its protein product is CASSVRGRDTGELFF.

The chain carries TRBV15 and TRBJ2-2; possible D gene TRBD2, 6 bases. V dropped 1 base and J dropped 1 base, with 7 bases sitting between them. Germline CDR1 reads LNHNV; CDR2 reads YYDKDF (reference sequence). The CDR3 length is 15 residues. CDR3 DNA: TGTGCCACCAGCAGAGGGGGGGTGAACACCGGGGAGCTGTTTTTT. The encoded protein is CATSRGGVNTGELFF.

The gene calls are TRBV27 and TRBJ1-1; D is uncertain. The V end lost 2 bases, the J end lost 2 bases, and 6 bases lay between the germline ends. Germline V gene data show CDR1 as MNHEY and CDR2 as SMNVEV (reference sequence). The CDR3 runs to 13 residues. CDR3 region: CASSLEVNTEAFF. CDR3 sequence (DNA): TGTGCCAGCAGTTTAGAGGTTAACACTGAAGCTTTCTTT.

This clone showed up just a few times. This chain links TRBV5-4 with TRBJ2-7, with TRBD2 as a possible D gene (6 bases). V was pared by 3 bases and J by 5 bases, with 18 bases between. The CDR3 is 15 residues long. Germline CDR1 SGHNT, CDR2 YYREEE (reference sequence). CDR3 nucleotides: TGTGCCAGCAGCTCAGGGCGGGGCAGGACCCACGAGCAGTACTTC. It specifies CASSSGRGRTHEQYF.

This clone appeared once. The genes are TRBV29-1 and TRBJ2-1, with D possibly TRBD1 on 6 matching bases. Germline V gives CDR1 SQVTM, CDR2 ANQGSEA. V lost 6 bases to trimming and J lost 6 bases, with 18 bases between them. The CDR3 has 14 residues. CDR3 in amino acids: CSVTSATGINEQFF. The CDR3 nucleotides are TGCAGCGTCACTTCGGCGACAGGTATCAATGAGCAGTTCTTC.

This clone was detected only a few times. This chain joins TRBV18 and TRBJ2-1; 7 positions match TRBD2. J was trimmed by 9 bases and V by 0 bases; bases with no gene match: 11. Germline-derived CDR1 and CDR2 are KGHSH and LQKENI. This CDR3 has 16 residues. The CDR3 reads CASSPPSPAGKGEQFF. The CDR3 nucleotides read TGTGCCAGCTCACCACCATCCCCAGCGGGAAAAGGTGAGCAGTTCTTC. Using reference TRBV18 and TRBJ2-1 for the parts outside the CDR3, the full variable domain is NAGVMQNPRHLVRRRGQEARLRCSPMKGHSHVYWYRQLPEEGLKFMVYLQKENIIDESGMPKERFSAEFPKEGPSILRIQQVVRGDSAAYFCASSPPSPAGKGEQFFGPGTRLTVL.

This chain connects TRBV19 to TRBJ1-1; a weak D match, TRBD1 (6 bases). Germline loops: CDR1 LNHDA, CDR2 SQIVND (reference sequence). This CDR3 is 16 amino acids long. V lost 2 bases, J lost 4 bases, and 17 bases lay in between. CDR3 residues: CASSISRGGVGTEAFF. In DNA form, the CDR3 reads TGTGCCAGTAGTATATCAAGGGGGGGCGTAGGCACTGAAGCTTTCTTT.

In its sample, this clone was seen once. This chain uses TRBV4-1 with TRBJ1-2; 10 bases align to TRBD1. The CDR3 sequence is 17 residues long. The V segment lost 1 base and the J segment 0 bases; nucleotides outside the gene matches: 5. Germline assignment: CDR1 MGHRA and CDR2 YSYEKL. The CDR3 sequence: CASSQGTGGRANYGYTF. CDR3 nucleotides: TGCGCCAGCAGCCAAGGGACAGGGGGAAGGGCTAACTATGGCTACACCTTC.

This clone was detected a few times. This sequence joins TRBV5-1 and TRBJ2-2, with 8 bases identical to TRBD1. Per the germline V gene, CDR1 is SGHRS and CDR2 is YFSETQ. This CDR3 is 16 amino acids long. V shed 4 bases and J 5 bases; nucleotides not matched to a gene: 10. This CDR3 reads CASSPGQGGGTGELFF. CDR3 sequence (DNA): TGCGCCAGCAGCCCTGGACAGGGAGGAGGTACCGGGGAGCTGTTTTTT.

This clone was detected a few times. The J gene is TRBJ1-2, the V gene TRBV5-1; the match to TRBD1 covers 7 bases. Germline CDR1 is SGHRS and CDR2 is YFSETQ. The CDR3 length is 15 residues. V was pared by 0 bases and J by 6 bases, with 8 bases of the junction left unmatched. CDR3 residues: CASSLGRGRSDGYTF. The CDR3 DNA reads TGCGCCAGCAGCTTGGGGAGGGGGCGAAGTGATGGCTACACCTTC.

The V call is TRBV6-5, the J call TRBJ2-7; TRBD2 agrees at 13 bases. Germline-derived CDR1 and CDR2 are MNHEY and SVGAGI. The junction had 2 bases not matched to a gene; V was cut back by 5 bases and J by 4 bases. This CDR3 is built from 14 residues. The CDR3 region has the DNA TGTGCCAGCAGTCTACTAGCGGGAGGGTACGAGCAGTACTTC. Encoded protein: CASSLLAGGYEQYF.

This chain links TRBV9 with TRBJ2-3; unclear D gene. Germline V gene sequence: CDR1 SGDLS, CDR2 YYNGEE. This CDR3 has 15 residues. Trimming shortened V by 0 bases and J by 6 bases, and 14 bases separated the two germline ends. The CDR3 DNA reads TGTGCCAGCAGCGTAGGAGGCCCACCTACGGATACGCAGTATTTT. It specifies CASSVGGPPTDTQYF. Together with reference TRBV9 and TRBJ2-3, the CDR3 gives the full variable domain: DSGVTQTPKHLITATGQRVTLRCSPRSGDLSVYWYQQSLDQGLQFLIQYYNGEERAKGNILERFSAQQFPDLHSELNLSSLELGDSALYFCASSVGGPPTDTQYFGPGTRLTVL.

CDR3 loop: CASSRTGQGSYEQYF. CDR3 coding DNA: TGTGCCAGCAGCCGGACGGGACAGGGTAGTTACGAGCAGTACTTC. The chain links TRBV25-1 to TRBJ2-7; 9 nucleotides match TRBD1. The CDR3 runs to 15 residues. With 6 bases clipped from V and 4 bases from J, the junction kept 10 bases outside the gene matches. Germline CDR1 MGHDK, CDR2 SYGVNS.

This clone appeared once. This rearrangement joins TRBV9 to TRBJ2-3, with TRBD2 matching over 9 bases. Trimming at V came to 3 bases and at J to 5 bases, leaving 4 bases not matched to a gene. CDR3 length: 14 residues. CDR1 is SGDLS, CDR2 YYNGEE, per germline. In DNA form, the CDR3 reads TGTGCCAGCAGCGCGGGACTAGCTGGAGATACGCAGTATTTT. This codes for CASSAGLAGDTQYF.

This clone was detected only once. The genes are TRBV27 and TRBJ2-7; unclear D gene. The CDR3 contains 14 residues. Germline V gene sequence: CDR1 MNHEY, CDR2 SMNVEV (reference sequence). V was trimmed by 2 bases and J by 2 bases, leaving 10 bases between them. The CDR3 region is CASSLLSRTYEQYF. The CDR3 coding sequence is TGTGCCAGCAGTTTACTGTCCAGAACCTACGAGCAGTACTTC.